Each of the 13 T cell receptor beta chains below was sequenced from the same sample in a study of T cells in Graves' hyperthyroidism and ophthalmopathy. The CDR3 regions of TCR beta were amplified from RNA transcripts. HTBI primers were employed in a first-round RT-PCR of the TCR CDR3. One entry per CDR3 protein results from TCRdb running MiXCR on the multiplex PCR reads. The sample yields about 600,000 distinct CDR3 sequences, more than 15% seen once. Sequenced input: blood. The receptors derive from a woman aged 40 to 49 with Graves' ophthalmopathy.

For the CDR3, the DNA is TGTGCCAGTAGTATAGGCCGTGGGGGAATGACTGGCTACACCTTC. Translation gives CASSIGRGGMTGYTF. This chain connects TRBV19 to TRBJ1-2; weak D call: TRBD1 (5 bases). CDR1 is LNHDA, CDR2 SQIVND, per germline (reference sequence). The CDR3 is made up of 15 amino acids. The V and J ends lost 1 base and 7 bases respectively, with 16 bases between them.

This clonotype was detected ten times or more. The rearrangement links TRBV20-1 to TRBJ2-6; D is unclear. Deletions cut 3 bases from V and 3 bases from J, with 9 bases between. This CDR3 region has 14 residues. The germline V gene has CDR1 DFQATT and CDR2 SNEGSKA (reference sequence). CDR3 coding DNA: TGCAGTGCTAGCTATGAGGTTGGGGCCAACGTCCTGACTTTC. It translates to CSASYEVGANVLTF.

This clonotype appeared many times. The chain is built from TRBV20-1 and TRBJ2-7; 8 bases line up with TRBD1. The ends lost 5 bases at V and 7 bases at J; junction bases unmatched: 4. The CDR3 length is 11 residues. Looked up from germline, CDR1 is DFQATT and CDR2 is SNEGSKA (reference sequence). In DNA, the CDR3 is TGCAGTGCTGGGACAGGATGGGAGCAGTACTTC. This gives the protein CSAGTGWEQYF.

This clonotype was detected ten times or more. The chain is built from TRBV28 and TRBJ1-1, with 9 bases aligning to TRBD1. Germline V lookup: CDR1 MDHEN, CDR2 SYDVKM. The V segment lost 4 bases and the J segment 5 bases; nucleotides outside the gene matches: 8. The CDR3 has 15 residues. This CDR3 reads CASSSDGQGRTEAFF. CDR3 DNA sequence: TGTGCCAGCAGTTCGGACGGACAGGGGAGGACTGAAGCTTTCTTT.

This clonotype has a handful of counts. The chain recombines TRBV30 with TRBJ2-7; 7 bases fit TRBD1. Germline lookup yields CDR1 GTSNPN and CDR2 SVGIG (reference sequence). Trimming removed 4 bases from V and 0 bases from J; junction bases left unmatched: 6. This CDR3 is 14 amino acids long. In nucleotides, the CDR3 is TGTGCCTGGAATCGGGACAGAATCTCCTACGAGCAGTACTTC. Translating it yields CAWNRDRISYEQYF.

The chain employs TRBV20-1 and TRBJ2-3; 13 bases map to TRBD2. This CDR3 is 17 amino acids long. The germline V gene encodes CDR1 DFQATT and CDR2 SNEGSKA (reference sequence). Unmatched junction bases numbered 9, after V lost 5 bases and J lost 1 base. CDR3: CSASGLAGVGRTDTQYF. The CDR3 DNA follows: TGCAGTGCTTCAGGACTAGCGGGGGTTGGCCGCACAGATACGCAGTATTTT.

The chain recombines TRBV25-1 with TRBJ2-1, with D perhaps given as TRBD1 or TRBD2 (5 bases each). The germline CDR1 and CDR2 sequences are MGHDK and SYGVNS. V was trimmed by 4 bases and J by 0 bases, leaving 16 bases between them. The CDR3 contains 17 residues. CDR3 protein: CASSGTGAASSYNEQFF. The CDR3 coding sequence is TGTGCCAGCAGTGGTACCGGGGCGGCTAGCTCCTACAATGAGCAGTTCTTC.

This clonotype was detected ten times or more. This chain uses TRBV20-1 with TRBJ2-1, with D possibly TRBD2 on 5 matching bases. The CDR3 is 14 residues long. Per germline, CDR1 DFQATT and CDR2 SNEGSKA (reference sequence). Trimming left V 2 bases short and J 2 bases short, with 10 bases between. CDR3 coding DNA: TGCAGTGCTAGAAGTCTAGCCGCCTACAATGAGCAGTTCTTC. Residues: CSARSLAAYNEQFF.

V gene TRBV9 combines with J gene TRBJ1-1; 8 bases match TRBD1. CDR1 is SGDLS and CDR2 is YYNGEE in the germline V gene. J lost 1 base, V lost 0 bases, and 8 bases had no gene match. CDR3 length equals 17 residues. The CDR3 DNA is TGTGCCAGCAGCGTAGGGACAGGGTATACGGGGAACACTGAAGCTTTCTTT. The encoded protein is CASSVGTGYTGNTEAFF.

The rearrangement links TRBV6-5 to TRBJ2-2, with a weak D call TRBD1 (6 bases). The CDR3 is made up of 15 amino acids. V lost 2 bases and J lost 4, with 11 bases in between. Germline CDR1 MNHEY, CDR2 SVGAGI. This CDR3 reads CASSYGRGSTGELFF. CDR3 nucleotide sequence: TGTGCCAGCAGTTACGGCAGGGGAAGCACCGGGGAGCTGTTTTTT.

The table lists this clonotype with many counts. J is TRBJ2-7 and V is TRBV7-9; TRBD2 matches 8 bases. CDR1 is SEHNR, CDR2 FQNEAQ, per germline (reference sequence). V lost 6 bases and J lost 5; bases outside the gene matches: 12. The CDR3 has 15 residues. For the CDR3, the DNA is TGTGCCAGCAGTAACGGACTAGCCGCGGCTGACGAGCAGTACTTC. Encoded protein: CASSNGLAAADEQYF.

This clonotype was observed a few times. This chain connects TRBV15 to TRBJ2-3; TRBD1 aligns across 7 bases. Germline V gene lookup returns CDR1 LNHNV and CDR2 YYDKDF (reference sequence). This CDR3 has 14 amino acids. V lost 6 bases and J lost 0; bases outside the gene matches: 3. CDR3 residues: CATSLQGSTDTQYF. The CDR3 nucleotides are TGTGCCACCAGTTTACAGGGGAGCACAGATACGCAGTATTTT.

This clonotype was picked up many times. V gene TRBV19 combines with J gene TRBJ1-1; D may be TRBD1 (5 bases). Germline loops: CDR1 LNHDA, CDR2 SQIVND (reference sequence). The V end was cut by 9 bases, the J end by 0 bases, with 14 bases between. There are 14 residues in the CDR3. CDR3 region: CASSPGTVNTEAFF. CDR3 nucleotides: TGTGCCAGCAGCCCCGGGACGGTGAACACTGAAGCTTTCTTT. Supplemented by reference TRBV19 and TRBJ1-1, the full variable domain reads DGGITQSPKYLFRKEGQNVTLSCEQNLNHDAMYWYRQDPGQGLRLIYYSQIVNDFQKGDIAEGYSVSREKKESFPLTVTSAQKNPTAFYLCASSPGTVNTEAFFGQGTRLTVV.